This T cell receptor beta chain stems from a study of T cell repertoires in cytomegalovirus infection. Concerning this clonotype itself: This may be a read error: a much more frequent sequence differs by one nucleotide.

MiXCR, applied by TCRdb to the reads, yields one record per CDR3 protein. The sample holds roughly 600,000 distinct CDR3 sequences, 24% seen once. The CDR3 consists of 17 residues. Trimming cost V 5 bases and J 5 bases; bases outside gene matches: 14. Germline V gives CDR1 SGHTA, CDR2 FQGTGA. The sample comprised CD8+ T cells from PBMCs. The TCR was taken from a human donor in good health (CMV status not recorded). Some clones in this sample may be carry-over from other donors' samples. The rearrangement joins TRBV7-3 to TRBJ2-3; TRBD1 aligns across 9 bases. DNA for the CDR3: TGTGCCAGCAGCCCCACCGGGACAGGGATTTTAGTAGATACGCAGTATTTT. Translation gives CASSPTGTGILVDTQYF.